The clone carrying this T cell receptor (beta chain) was detected a few times. Generated by immunoSEQ multiplex PCR, the TCRdb table keeps only in-frame clones and is missing some. This sample has about 58,000 clones; roughly 90% occur once, and the top ten carry 20% to 25%. This specimen belongs to a study of T cells in tuberculosis. In the study overall: Sequenced TCRs come from CD1B-GMM tetramer-binding T cells.

There are 13 residues in the CDR3. CDR1 is LNHDA and CDR2 is SQIVND in the germline V gene (reference sequence). V trimming: 11 bases; J trimming: 11 bases; junction bases outside the gene matches: 17. Thawed, overnight-rested PBMC were stained with GMM-loaded CD1B tetramer, viability dye and anti-CD3, then sorted. C32 glucose monomycolate from Rhodococcus equi was loaded onto the CD1B tetramers. Tetramer-sorted PBMC had been CD14 monocyte-depleted before freezing. From each donor, some 90,000 tetramer-negative cells were sorted. Overall study results and limits: T cells binding CD1B-GMM tetramer weakly possibly escaped the sort.

The receptor's source is an adult woman with latent tuberculosis. The sequencing sample was made of CD1b-GMM tetramer-negative cells sorted from PBMCs. This chain uses TRBV19 with TRBJ1-1, with 7 bases fitting TRBD1. The CDR3 sequence is CAFRTGRHLGAFF. The DNA for the CDR3 is TGTGCCTTTAGGACAGGCCGGCACCTGGGGGCTTTCTTT.